The sequence of this T cell receptor beta chain was determined in a study of shared clonotypes between healthy human individuals. Study at large: Each donor's CD8 memory used one plate, CD8 naive two, each CD4 subset three. Study outcomes and limitations: Naive CD4 clonotype sharing across a handful of donors was around 5.5%.

CDR3 size: 12 residues. With 3 bases removed from V and 5 bases from J, the gap between germline ends came to 6 bases. In germline, CDR1 is KGHSH, CDR2 LQKENI. Details on this clone: The target antigen is unknown.

The authors distributed each subset's genomic DNA evenly over several immunoSEQ plates. Assay: immunoSEQ multiplex PCR; the TCRdb copy retains only in-frame clones and omits some. The profile covers 150,000 to 200,000 clones, with around 63% appearing a single time and about 10% taken by the ten largest. Source material: memory CD4+ T cells sorted from blood. Noted subset: CD45RA-negative fraction. This clonotype originated in a man aged 30-40 years in good health. This chain connects TRBV18 to TRBJ2-3; D is unresolved. The CDR3 here is CASSPHGDTQYF. The CDR3 bases are TGTGCCAGCTCACCTCATGGAGATACGCAGTATTTT.